Each of the 10 T cell receptor beta chains below was sequenced from the same sample in a study of long-term antiretroviral therapy in people with HIV (dated by TCRdb to between 2021 and 2022). Sequencing of the TRB variable region was done with the immunoSEQ hsTCRB v3.0 assay at survey level resolution. In TCRdb, the immuneACCESS table is reduced to in-frame sequences with V and J assigned. These tables do not hold every clone; where another copy was compared, an unresolved V gene accounts for under half, and the others remain unexplained. In this sample the table shows approximately 21,000 clones, 84% of which occur a single time. 4.3% of the sample is taken by the ten largest. The sample consisted of unsorted PBMCs, taken almost 6 years after starting antiretroviral therapy. The receptor set was obtained from a man aged 25 to 40 with HIV.

The chain joins TRBV5-6 to TRBJ2-7; D is unclear. V was trimmed by 4 bases and J by 2 bases, leaving 16 bases between them. CDR1 is SGHDT, CDR2 YYEEEE, per germline. CDR3 length: 15 residues. CDR3 nucleotides: TGTGCCAGCAGCCCAACATGGACGGAGACCTACGAGCAGTACTTC. Amino acid sequence: CASSPTWTETYEQYF.

The chain recombines TRBV18 with TRBJ2-2; no firm D call. This CDR3 region has 14 residues. The V end was cut by 4 bases, the J end by 0 bases, with 6 bases between. Germline-derived CDR1 and CDR2 are KGHSH and LQKENI. The CDR3 sequence: CASSQPPNTGELFF. The CDR3 DNA follows: TGTGCCAGCTCACAACCCCCGAACACCGGGGAGCTGTTTTTT.

The V gene is TRBV10-3, the J gene TRBJ1-2; 8 bases are a match to TRBD1. From germline, CDR1 is ENHRY and CDR2 SYGVKD. With V trimmed by 6 bases and J by 4 bases, 7 bases remained unmatched. The CDR3 has 14 residues. CDR3 region: CAISSLGQVYGYTF. The CDR3 DNA follows: TGTGCCATCAGCTCATTGGGACAGGTCTATGGCTACACCTTC.

J is TRBJ2-7 and V is TRBV25-1, with no clear D. Trimming took 3 bases from V and 12 from J, leaving 15 bases between them. Looked up from germline, CDR1 is MGHDK and CDR2 is SYGVNS. This CDR3 region has 12 residues. The CDR3 nucleotides are TGTGCCAGCAGTGATAATACGTCAAAGCGGTACTTC. Translated: CASSDNTSKRYF.

The chain employs TRBV5-1 and TRBJ2-1; maybe TRBD2 (6 bases). Per the germline V gene, CDR1 is SGHRS and CDR2 is YFSETQ. V dropped 0 bases and J dropped 10 bases, with 14 bases sitting between them. The CDR3 is made up of 14 amino acids. The CDR3 bases are TGCGCCAGCAGCTTGGGGGGGACTTCGTACGAGCAGTTCTTC. The encoded protein is CASSLGGTSYEQFF.

The chain uses TRBV5-1 and TRBJ1-1; no firm D call. V was pared by 4 bases and J by 4 bases, with 17 bases between. The CDR3 has 15 amino acids. Germline V CDR1 and CDR2: SGHRS, YFSETQ. In DNA form, the CDR3 reads TGCGCCAGCAGCGAATACTACAGTCGGGGCACTGAAGCTTTCTTT. Its protein is CASSEYYSRGTEAFF.

The V call is TRBV7-6, the J call TRBJ2-5; D gene uncertain. The CDR3 totals 13 residues. CDR1 is SGHVS, CDR2 FNYEAQ, per germline. Deletions cut 5 bases from V and 3 bases from J, with 10 bases between. The CDR3 coding sequence is TGTGCCAGCAGCCCGATTATTAAAGAGACCCAGTACTTC. Encoded protein: CASSPIIKETQYF.

This chain links TRBV28 with TRBJ2-5, with TRBD2 as a possible D gene (6 bases). This CDR3 is built from 15 residues. Trimming removed 7 bases from V and 2 bases from J, with 17 bases in between. The V gene's germline CDR1 is MDHEN and CDR2 SYDVKM. The CDR3 here is CASTRGSGLQETQYF. CDR3 bases: TGTGCCAGCACCCGGGGTAGCGGATTACAAGAGACCCAGTACTTC.

The chain is built from TRBV18 and TRBJ1-1; D is unresolved. Trimming took 1 base from V and 1 from J, leaving 4 bases between them. This CDR3 is 13 amino acids long. Germline assignment: CDR1 KGHSH and CDR2 LQKENI. CDR3 loop: CASSPQGNTEAFF. In DNA, the CDR3 is TGTGCCAGCTCACCACAGGGGAACACTGAAGCTTTCTTT.

The chain employs TRBV11-2 and TRBJ2-3, with D possibly called TRBD1 or TRBD2 (5 bases each). In germline, CDR1 is SGHAT, CDR2 FQNNGV. The CDR3 covers 13 residues. The ends were cut back, 5 bases at V and 6 bases at J, with 12 bases in the middle. The CDR3 spells CASSRVGTDTQYF. As DNA, the CDR3 is TGTGCCAGCAGCAGAGTTGGGACGGATACGCAGTATTTT. The whole variable domain, remainder taken from reference TRBV11-2 and TRBJ2-3, is EAGVAQSPRYKIIEKRQSVAFWCNPISGHATLYWYQQILGQGPKLLIQFQNNGVVDDSQLPKDRFSAERLKGVDSTLKIQPAKLEDSAVYLCASSRVGTDTQYFGPGTRLTVL.